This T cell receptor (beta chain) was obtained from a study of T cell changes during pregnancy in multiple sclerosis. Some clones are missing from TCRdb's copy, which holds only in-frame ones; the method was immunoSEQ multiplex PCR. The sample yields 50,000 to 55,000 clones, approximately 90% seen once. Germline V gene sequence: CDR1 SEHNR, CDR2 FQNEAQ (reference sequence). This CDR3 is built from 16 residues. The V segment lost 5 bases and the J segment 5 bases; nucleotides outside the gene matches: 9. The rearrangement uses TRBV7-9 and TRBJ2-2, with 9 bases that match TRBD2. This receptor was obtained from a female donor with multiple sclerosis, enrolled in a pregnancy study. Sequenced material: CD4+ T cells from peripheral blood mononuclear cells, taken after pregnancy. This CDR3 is CASSGPGLADTGELFF. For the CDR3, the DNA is TGTGCCAGCAGCGGCCCGGGACTAGCAGATACCGGGGAGCTGTTTTTT.